This TCR beta chain was captured by sequencing in a study of PD-1 blockade in classical Hodgkin lymphoma. Study background: Patients in the cohort were put on intravenous nivolumab, 3 mg/kg every 2 weeks. Study-wide results and limits: Whatever underlies the repertoire differences (possibly disease activity or prior therapy) remains undefined. Before treatment, complete responders showed about the same diversity as newly diagnosed patients.

Assay: immunoSEQ multiplex PCR; the TCRdb copy retains only in-frame clones and omits some. The data show about 21,000 clones, 72% seen once. With regard to this clone: Its antigen is unidentified.

Specified time point: cycle 4 day 1 (C4D1), after six to seven weeks of nivolumab. Relapse after autologous stem cell transplantation occurred in every patient, and brentuximab vedotin exposure varied. It was by magnetic negative selection that CD4+ T cells were purified from thawed PBMCs. Trimming stripped 0 bases from V and 5 bases from J, with 8 bases between. Looked up from germline, CDR1 is SGHNT and CDR2 is YYREEE (reference sequence). This CDR3 has 13 amino acids. The TCR sequence derives from a human donor with classical Hodgkin lymphoma. The sequencing here drew on CD4+ T cells from blood, taken before the fourth cycle of nivolumab. The chain recombines TRBV5-4 with TRBJ2-5; D ambiguous. CDR3 DNA sequence: TGTGCCAGCAGCTTGGCCCCAAGCGAGACCCAGTACTTC. It encodes CASSLAPSETQYF.